This T cell receptor beta chain was retrieved from a study of OX40 agonist ivuxolimab in advanced cancers. As for the study in general: Previous treatment with anti-PD-1, anti-PD-L1 or anti-CTLA-4 therapy was allowed; 40% had received some.

CDR3 size: 18 residues. J was trimmed by 6 bases and V by 2 bases; bases with no gene match: 8. The germline gives CDR1 SGHTA, CDR2 FQGTGA. Blood sampling was done at baseline, cycle 4 day 1, and cycle 7 day 1. Assay used: immunoSEQ multiplex PCR; TCRdb lists only in-frame clones, some missing. The top ten clones hold about a quarter of a sample with approximately 24,000 clones, 75% to 85% of them seen once. V is TRBV7-3 and J is TRBJ2-3; 16 bases fit TRBD2. The origin of this receptor is an adult with an advanced solid tumor such as melanoma, head and neck, liver or kidney cancer. The sequencing here drew on CD4+ or CD8+ T cells sorted from blood, taken in a trial of the OX40 agonist ivuxolimab. This chain's CDR3 is CASSLGPGLAGGQDTQYF. For the CDR3, the DNA is TGTGCCAGCAGCTTAGGCCCGGGACTAGCGGGGGGGCAGGATACGCAGTATTTT.